This T cell receptor (beta chain) originates from a study of graft-versus-host responses after intestinal transplantation. Study at large: Every one of the recipients received anti-thymocyte globulin induction and afterwards took tacrolimus and steroids for 3 to 4 years. General study results and limits: In recipient marrow, GvH clones were found, and some appeared first in ileum or blood. The highest levels of circulating GvH clones went along with early declines in HvG clones after transplant.

Details on this clone: Its antigen is not identified.

The CDR3 runs to 13 residues. Trimming left V 3 bases short and J 4 bases short, with 10 bases between. CDR1 and CDR2 from the germline V gene are SGHVS and FNYEAQ. Sequencing used immunoSEQ multiplex PCR; TCRdb keeps in-frame clones, though not all of them. The profile shows approximately 78,000 clones, roughly 87% of them singletons. V gene TRBV7-6 combines with J gene TRBJ2-7; TRBD1 might be the D (5 bases). The sequence came from a human donor who was the organ donor for an intestinal transplant. The material was unstimulated CD8+ T cells sorted from spleen or lymph node cells, obtained before transplant. The CDR3 loop reads CASSLDPGYEQYF. CDR3 bases: TGTGCCAGCAGCTTGGACCCAGGGTACGAGCAGTACTTC.